These T cell receptor beta chains were read from a single sample in a study of blood T cell repertoires in COVID-19. Clones were sequenced by immunoSEQ multiplex PCR, and TCRdb holds only the in-frame ones, with some missing. The top ten clones hold 1.5% to 2% of a sample with about 210,000 clones, around 89% of them seen once. Input material: peripheral blood. Receptor source: an older man with acute or convalescent COVID-19. CDR3s include the opening cysteine and the closing phenylalanine or tryptophan. The D gene is left open where the match is weak. Clone sizes are given selectively: once, few, many, or a class where the clone is expanded.

>TRBJ2-1|NA|once|TRBV3-1/TRBV3-2
CASSHNPGTRSYEQFF
TGTGCCAGCAGCCACAATCCCGGGACACGTAGTTATGAGCAGTTCTTC
>TRBJ2-3|TRBD1|NA|TRBV5-4
CASSFRDRGTRDTQYF
TGTGCCAGCAGCTTTAGGGACAGGGGCACAAGAGATACGCAGTATTTT
>TRBJ2-7|NA|NA|TRBV28
CASTVLNEQYF
TGTGCCAGCACGGTTCTGAACGAGCAGTACTTC
>TRBJ2-7|NA|NA|TRBV23-1
CASSQSVGGLSYEQYF
TGCGCCAGCAGTCAATCAGTGGGAGGCCTCTCCTACGAGCAGTACTTC
>TRBJ1-5|TRBD1|NA|TRBV28
CASSLPRQGLSNQPQHF
TGTGCCAGCAGTTTACCCCGACAGGGGTTGAGCAATCAGCCCCAGCATTTT
>TRBJ1-1|NA|NA|TRBV6-5
CASSYSHRSLNTEAFF
TGTGCCAGCAGTTACTCCCACAGAAGCTTGAACACTGAAGCTTTCTTT
>TRBJ2-1|NA|NA|TRBV3-1/TRBV3-2
CASSQAAVVGDEQFF
TGTGCCAGCAGCCAAGCGGCGGTAGTAGGCGATGAGCAGTTCTTC
>TRBJ1-2|NA|NA|TRBV5-6
CASSLDGGGYGYTF
TGTGCCAGCAGCTTGGATGGAGGAGGGTATGGCTACACCTTC
>TRBJ2-1|TRBD2|NA|TRBV2
CASSGVLAGVGEQFF
TGTGCCAGCAGTGGTGTCCTAGCGGGAGTTGGGGAGCAGTTCTTC
>TRBJ2-7|TRBD1|NA|TRBV7-6
CASSLGQNSYEQYF
TGTGCCAGCAGCTTGGGACAGAACTCCTACGAGCAGTACTTC
>TRBJ2-7|TRBD1|NA|TRBV19
CASSIQGEYEQYF
TGTGCCAGTAGTATTCAGGGGGAGTACGAGCAGTACTTC
>TRBJ1-1|NA|NA|TRBV29-1
CSAGQLNTEAFF
TGCAGCGCTGGACAGTTGAACACTGAAGCTTTCTTT